The next 32 T cell receptor beta chains were all read from a single sample in a study of Graves' ophthalmopathy and Graves' hyperthyroidism. From RNA, the CDR3 regions of TCR beta chains were amplified and sequenced. Second-round multiplex PCR followed a first-round RT-PCR using HTBI primers. TCRdb called the multiplex PCR reads again in MiXCR, with one record for every CDR3 protein. The sample lists more than 300,000 distinct CDR3 sequences; 17% were seen once. The specimen was peripheral blood. These receptors came from an adult woman with stable Graves' hyperthyroidism.

The table lists this clonotype with many counts. V usage is TRBV11-1 and J usage is TRBJ1-1; D is unresolved. CDR1 is SGHAT, CDR2 FQDESV, per germline (reference sequence). The CDR3 covers 13 residues. Trimming stripped 0 bases from V and 11 bases from J, with 13 bases between. CDR3 protein: CASSLAPVRYAFF. Here the CDR3 DNA reads TGTGCCAGCAGCTTAGCGCCGGTACGGTATGCTTTCTTT.

This clonotype has ten or more counts. The genes are TRBV28 and TRBJ1-5; 7 positions agree with TRBD1. Germline trimming cut 0 bases from V and 3 bases from J; bases unmatched to any gene: 8. Germline loops: CDR1 MDHEN, CDR2 SYDVKM. CDR3 length equals 17 residues. The CDR3 protein is CASSLWGTERTNQPQHF. The CDR3 DNA reads as TGTGCCAGCAGTTTATGGGGGACAGAGCGAACCAATCAGCCCCAGCATTTT.

As regards this clonotype: A clone one base away is much larger, so this may be a read error. This is likely a read error, given that the CDR3 carries no conserved phenylalanine or tryptophan at its end. The CDR3 reads CASSGNRNQETQYY. DNA for the CDR3: TGTGCCAGCAGTGGAAACAGGAACCAAGAGACCCAGTACTAC. J is TRBJ2-5 and V is TRBV6-1, with a possible D match to TRBD1 (5 bases). Per the germline V gene, CDR1 is MNHNS and CDR2 is SASEGT. The CDR3 loop spans 14 amino acids. Between the trimmed V and J ends, which lost 4 bases and 0 bases, there was a span of 9 bases.

The chain recombines TRBV20-1 with TRBJ1-6; maybe TRBD1 (5 bases). CDR1 and CDR2 from the germline V gene are DFQATT and SNEGSKA (reference sequence). The CDR3 loop spans 11 amino acids. V lost 6 bases, J lost 8 bases, and 8 bases lay in between. The CDR3 spells CSAAGDSPLHF. CDR3 coding DNA: TGCAGTGCGGCGGGGGATTCACCCCTCCACTTT.

The chain carries TRBV6-2 or TRBV6-3 and TRBJ1-5, with 10 bases fitting TRBD1. V shed 5 bases and J 4 bases; nucleotides not matched to a gene: 5. The CDR3 sequence is 15 residues long. Germline V gives CDR1 MNHEY, CDR2 SVGEGT. Here the CDR3 DNA reads TGTGCCAGCAGTAAACCGGACAGGGGGAATCAGCCCCAGCATTTT. It is translated as CASSKPDRGNQPQHF.

This clonotype was recorded at least ten times. This rearrangement joins TRBV6-2 or TRBV6-3 to TRBJ2-7; 8 bases are a match to TRBD1. Losses at the gene ends were 4 bases for V and 3 bases for J; bases not matched to a gene: 8. The CDR3 spans 15 residues. Germline-derived CDR1 and CDR2 are MNHEY and SVGEGT. The CDR3 DNA sequence: TGTGCCAGCAGTTCAGACCGACAGGGGAGCTACGAGCAGTACTTC. Amino acid sequence: CASSSDRQGSYEQYF.

This clonotype was seen at least ten times. The V and J genes are TRBV7-2 and TRBJ2-7; 10 bases are a match to TRBD2. V dropped 5 bases and J dropped 5; count of bases not matched to a gene: 6. The germline V gene encodes CDR1 SGHTA and CDR2 FQGNSA. This CDR3 has 14 amino acids. The CDR3, as DNA: TGTGCCAGCAGCGAAGCGGGAGGGCCCGACGAGCAGTACTTC. As protein: CASSEAGGPDEQYF. Filled out from reference TRBV7-2 and TRBJ2-7, the complete variable domain reads GAGVSQSPSNKVTEKGKDVELRCDPISGHTALYWYRQSLGQGLEFLIYFQGNSAPDKSGLPSDRFSAERTGGSVSTLTIQRTQQEDSAVYLCASSEAGGPDEQYFGPGTRLTVT.

This clonotype was recorded many times. This chain joins TRBV2 and TRBJ1-3, with a weak D call TRBD1 (5 bases). The CDR3 extends over 19 amino acids. The germline gives CDR1 SNHLY, CDR2 FYNNEI. Trimming removed 7 bases from V and 4 bases from J, with 29 bases in between. CDR3 nucleotides: TGTGCCAGCACTTACGGGCCAACATTGTGGGGACGAAAGGGAAACACCATATATTTT. Translated, it gives CASTYGPTLWGRKGNTIYF.

In its sample, this clonotype was seen many times. The chain joins TRBV6-1 to TRBJ2-7; 15 nucleotides match TRBD2. The germline V gene has CDR1 MNHNS and CDR2 SASEGT. CDR3 length equals 16 residues. Trimming cost V 7 bases and J 6 bases; bases outside gene matches: 10. The chain's CDR3 is CASNPREGLAGGEQYF. DNA of the CDR3: TGTGCCAGCAACCCCCGGGAGGGACTAGCGGGAGGCGAGCAGTACTTC.

V usage is TRBV12-3 or TRBV12-4 and J usage is TRBJ1-1; a possible D gene is TRBD1 (6 bases). This CDR3 is built from 13 residues. V gave up 4 bases and J gave up 9 bases, with 15 bases separating them. The CDR3 coding sequence is TGTGCCAGCAGTTATGACGGGGGGCATAAAGCTTTCTTT. Its protein is CASSYDGGHKAFF.

The table lists this clonotype with many counts. The chain recombines TRBV28 with TRBJ1-1; D is unresolved. CDR1 and CDR2 from the germline V gene are MDHEN and SYDVKM. CDR3 length: 15 residues. The germline V and J ends were trimmed by 7 bases and 1 base, with 16 bases remaining between them. The CDR3 DNA follows: TGTGCCAGCACTCCCATGGCGGGCGGGAACACTGAAGCTTTCTTT. Translation: CASTPMAGGNTEAFF.

This clonotype was counted ten times or more. This chain joins TRBV7-2 and TRBJ2-7, with D perhaps assigned TRBD1 or TRBD2 (5 bases each). Germline V CDR1 and CDR2: SGHTA, FQGNSA. The V and J ends lost 3 bases and 4 bases respectively, with 13 bases between them. CDR3 length: 14 amino acids. CDR3 in DNA: TGTGCCAGCAGCTTCTCAGGGACCAGATACGAGCAGTACTTC. Protein product: CASSFSGTRYEQYF.

The sample holds many counts of this clonotype. This CDR3 is CAWSLRQGRNTEAFF. CDR3 sequence (DNA): TGTGCCTGGAGCCTACGACAGGGGCGGAACACTGAAGCTTTCTTT. This chain uses TRBV30 with TRBJ1-1; 8 nucleotides align to TRBD1. The CDR3 totals 15 residues. Germline assignment: CDR1 GTSNPN and CDR2 SVGIG (reference sequence). V shed 3 bases, J shed 1 base, and the junction held 7 bases outside the gene matches.

This clonotype was recorded many times. CDR3 in DNA: TGTGCTAGTGGTTGGGACTATGGGGCGTCGAGGGAGCAGTACTTC. Its protein product is CASGWDYGASREQYF. The rearrangement uses TRBV12-5 and TRBJ2-7, with 7 bases matching TRBD2. Trimming took 4 bases from V and 7 from J; bases not matched to a gene: 13. CDR3 size: 15 residues. Germline V lookup: CDR1 LGHNT, CDR2 FRNRAP.

This clonotype was counted ten times or more. V is TRBV2 and J is TRBJ2-2, with D unclear. CDR1 and CDR2 (germline): SNHLY, FYNNEI. V lost 9 bases and J lost 8, with 10 bases in between. The CDR3 is made up of 11 amino acids. CDR3 coding DNA: TGTGCCAGTGCCTTTAGGGGGGAGCTGTTTTTT. Translating gives CASAFRGELFF.

This clonotype was picked up many times. The V gene is TRBV6-2 or TRBV6-3, the J gene TRBJ2-2, with 8 positions matching TRBD1. The germline V gene encodes CDR1 MNHEY and CDR2 SVGEGT. J was trimmed by 6 bases and V by 7 bases; bases with no gene match: 7. CDR3 length: 14 amino acids. The CDR3 DNA sequence: TGTGCCAGCACCCCAGCAGGGGGCCCCGGGGAGCTGTTTTTT. This codes for CASTPAGGPGELFF.

The chain couples TRBV7-2 to TRBJ2-7; 11 bases map to TRBD1. This CDR3 is 21 amino acids long. V trimming: 5 bases; J trimming: 3 bases; junction bases outside the gene matches: 24. Germline CDR1 reads SGHTA; CDR2 reads FQGNSA. CDR3 amino acids: CASSRRFAEDRGRIRVYEQYF. The CDR3 DNA follows: TGTGCCAGCAGCAGACGATTCGCCGAGGACAGGGGGCGGATAAGAGTCTACGAGCAGTACTTC. Using reference TRBV7-2 and TRBJ2-7 for the parts outside the CDR3, the full variable domain is GAGVSQSPSNKVTEKGKDVELRCDPISGHTALYWYRQSLGQGLEFLIYFQGNSAPDKSGLPSDRFSAERTGGSVSTLTIQRTQQEDSAVYLCASSRRFAEDRGRIRVYEQYFGPGTRLTVT.

As for this clonotype: This may arise from a read error, as a much more abundant clone is one base away. V gene TRBV11-1 combines with J gene TRBJ2-2; the D gene is possibly TRBD2 (6 bases). CDR3 size: 16 residues. Germline values: CDR1 SGHAT, CDR2 FQDESV (reference sequence). The CDR3: CASSPRGRAETGGLFF. The CDR3, as DNA: TGTGCCAGCAGTCCCCGTGGGAGAGCAGAAACCGGGGGGCTGTTTTTT.

This clonotype has a count of ten or more. It may be a read error: a sequence one base away is much more abundant. This chain joins TRBV12-3 or TRBV12-4 and TRBJ2-7; the match to TRBD1 covers 10 bases. The CDR3 runs to 15 residues. DNA of the CDR3: TGTGCCAGCAGCTCGGACAGGGGGAGGCACTACAAGCAGTACTTC. Protein product: CASSSDRGRHYKQYF.

This clonotype was seen at least ten times. CDR3 nucleotides: TGTGCCAGCAGTTTATCTCACGGCGGCTACACCTTC. Protein: CASSLSHGGYTF. The V call is TRBV28, the J call TRBJ1-2; D not certain. V lost 1 base to trimming and J lost 8 bases, with 8 bases between them. This CDR3 spans 12 amino acids. Germline values: CDR1 MDHEN, CDR2 SYDVKM.

Only a few counts were recorded for this clonotype. This sequence may be a read error, since a much larger clone differs from it by one base. The chain joins TRBV12-3 or TRBV12-4 to TRBJ2-2; either TRBD1 or TRBD2 may supply D (5 bases each). This CDR3 is built from 13 residues. CDR3 amino acids: CATQDTNTGELCF. As DNA, the CDR3 is TGTGCCACCCAGGACACAAACACCGGGGAGCTGTGTTTT.

This clonotype was recorded at least ten times. The V call is TRBV12-5, the J call TRBJ1-5; no reliable D call. Looked up from germline, CDR1 is LGHNT and CDR2 is FRNRAP. The CDR3 has 20 residues. The V end was cut by 0 bases, the J end by 1 base, with 22 bases between. CDR3 loop: CASGLVPFNTGIESNQPQHF. In DNA form, the CDR3 reads TGTGCTAGTGGTTTGGTACCGTTTAATACGGGGATTGAGAGCAATCAGCCCCAGCATTTT.

This clonotype appeared many times. The chain combines TRBV20-1 with TRBJ2-5; a possible D gene is TRBD2 (6 bases). Trimming removed 6 bases at V and 2 bases at J, with 13 bases between. Germline CDR1 reads DFQATT; CDR2 reads SNEGSKA (reference sequence). The CDR3 sequence is 13 residues long. The CDR3 loop reads CSAPTSSQETQYF. The CDR3, as DNA: TGCAGTGCCCCTACTAGCAGTCAAGAGACCCAGTACTTC.

This clonotype occurred a few times. V is TRBV5-1 and J is TRBJ2-7; D is uncertain. Deletions cut 4 bases from V and 5 bases from J, with 13 bases between. The CDR3 is 13 amino acids. The germline V gene encodes CDR1 SGHRS and CDR2 YFSETQ. CDR3 sequence (DNA): TGCGCCAGCAGCCTGGTAGGGCGAGACGAGCAGTACTTC. Its protein is CASSLVGRDEQYF.

This clonotype was observed at least ten times. The rearrangement uses TRBV2 and TRBJ2-2; D ambiguous. V lost 10 bases to trimming and J lost 6 bases, with 12 bases between them. The length of the CDR3 is 12 residues. From germline, CDR1 is SNHLY and CDR2 FYNNEI. The CDR3 is CANSLRPGELFF. The CDR3 region has the DNA TGTGCCAACAGCTTAAGGCCCGGGGAGCTGTTTTTT. Full variable domain (outside the CDR3, taken from reference TRBV2 and TRBJ2-2): EPEVTQTPSHQVTQMGQEVILRCVPISNHLYFYWYRQILGQKVEFLVSFYNNEISEKSEIFDDQFSVERPDGSNFTLKIRSTKLEDSAMYFCANSLRPGELFFGEGSRLTVL.

The genes are TRBV6-1 and TRBJ1-6; D is perhaps TRBD1 (5 bases). Germline CDR1 MNHNS, CDR2 SASEGT. CDR3 length equals 14 residues. Trimming pared 6 bases from V and 3 bases from J, leaving 9 bases between. The CDR3: CASRQEGYNSPLHF. DNA of the CDR3: TGTGCCAGCAGACAGGAGGGCTATAATTCACCCCTCCACTTT.

A remark on this clonotype: A much larger clone sits a single nucleotide away, making a read error possible. V usage is TRBV12-3 or TRBV12-4 and J usage is TRBJ1-1; D is perhaps TRBD1 (5 bases). V was shortened by 6 bases and J by 7 bases, with 12 bases between the two germline ends. The CDR3 length is 12 residues. The CDR3 DNA sequence: TGTGCCAGCAGCCACCGGGACGGTGAAGCTTTCTTT. It codes for CASSHRDGEAFF.

This clonotype was seen more than once but under ten times. This chain links TRBV29-1 with TRBJ2-7; D is perhaps TRBD1 (6 bases). This CDR3 comprises 13 residues. The germline V gene encodes CDR1 SQVTM and CDR2 ANQGSEA. Between the trimmed V and J ends, which lost 6 bases and 0 bases, there was a span of 12 bases. The CDR3 DNA reads as TGCAGCGTCACCGACAGGAGCTCCTACGAGCAGTACTTC. Its translation: CSVTDRSSYEQYF.

This clonotype was observed at least ten times. J is TRBJ1-1 and V is TRBV29-1; weak D call: TRBD1 (6 bases). Germline V gene sequence: CDR1 SQVTM, CDR2 ANQGSEA. V was pared by 5 bases and J by 0 bases, with 10 bases between. The CDR3 spans 13 residues. CDR3 nucleotides: TGCAGCGTTCTCCAGGGGTTGAACACTGAAGCTTTCTTT. Amino acids: CSVLQGLNTEAFF. The full variable domain, completed using reference TRBV29-1 and TRBJ1-1, is SAVISQKPSRDICQRGTSLTIQCQVDSQVTMMFWYRQQPGQSLTLIATANQGSEATYESGFVIDKFPISRPNLTFSTLTVSNMSPEDSSIYLCSVLQGLNTEAFFGQGTRLTVV.

The gene calls are TRBV6-5 and TRBJ2-7; TRBD1 agrees at 7 bases. This CDR3 is built from 15 residues. Losses at the gene ends were 2 bases for V and 2 bases for J; bases not matched to a gene: 6. The germline V gene encodes CDR1 MNHEY and CDR2 SVGAGI. Here the CDR3 reads CASSYEWTGPYEQYF. CDR3 DNA sequence: TGTGCCAGCAGTTACGAGTGGACAGGACCCTACGAGCAGTACTTC.

V gene TRBV11-2 combines with J gene TRBJ2-3; 8 bases match TRBD1. CDR3 length: 13 residues. The V gene end was trimmed by 5 bases and the J gene end by 9 bases; junction bases not matched to a gene: 7. The germline V gene has CDR1 SGHAT and CDR2 FQNNGV. CDR3 nucleotide sequence: TGTGCCAGCAGCACCGACAGGGACAGGACGCAGTATTTT. Its protein is CASSTDRDRTQYF.

J is TRBJ2-7 and V is TRBV12-3 or TRBV12-4; 8 bases are a match to TRBD1. V shed 6 bases and J 2 bases; nucleotides not matched to a gene: 9. The CDR3 contains 15 residues. The DNA for the CDR3 is TGTGCCAGCAGAAGGACAGGGACTTTGACCTACGAGCAGTACTTC. Its translation is CASRRTGTLTYEQYF.